Listed below are T cell receptor beta chains from one sample, sequenced in a study of T cell responses to AZD1222 COVID-19 vaccine. Assay: immunoSEQ multiplex PCR; the TCRdb copy retains only in-frame clones and omits some. The table records about 180,000 clones, about 88% of them present only once. The sample consisted of peripheral blood, taken on day 0 of AZD1222 vaccination. The receptors come from an adult in good health. CDR3s include the opening cysteine and the closing phenylalanine or tryptophan. The D gene is left open where the match is weak. A row's size may be missing; if present it is once, few, many or a size class.

V	J	size	D	CDR3	DNA
TRBV23-1	TRBJ1-5	-	-	CASSQSIGRGNQPQHF	TGCGCCAGCAGTCAATCGATAGGCCGGGGTAATCAGCCCCAGCATTTT
TRBV7-9	TRBJ1-5	-	-	CASSSGVGNQPQHF	TGTGCCAGCAGTTCAGGGGTGGGCAATCAGCCCCAGCATTTT
TRBV10-2	TRBJ1-3	-	-	CASSVMGGDTIYF	TGCGCCAGCAGTGTGATGGGTGGAGACACCATATATTTT
TRBV4-3	TRBJ2-3	once	TRBD2	CASSQALAGTSTDTQYF	TGCGCCAGCAGCCAAGCGCTAGCGGGCACTAGCACAGATACGCAGTATTTT
TRBV5-1	TRBJ1-6	-	-	CASSAGSWNSPLHF	TGCGCCAGCAGCGCGGGGAGCTGGAATTCACCCCTCCACTTT
TRBV30	TRBJ1-3	-	-	CAWSVRGDSGNTIYF	TGTGCCTGGAGTGTAAGAGGGGATTCTGGAAACACCATATATTTT
TRBV6-4	TRBJ2-7	-	TRBD2	CASSIGLGPYEQYF	TGTGCCAGCAGCATTGGACTAGGGCCGTACGAGCAGTACTTC
TRBV18	TRBJ2-3	-	-	CASSARGFTDTQYF	TGTGCCAGCTCAGCCAGGGGTTTCACAGATACGCAGTATTTT
TRBV19	TRBJ1-3	-	-	CASRDSTTGNTIYF	TGTGCCAGTAGGGACAGTACTACTGGAAACACCATATATTTT
TRBV19	TRBJ2-1	-	TRBD1	CASSITGTEYNEQFF	TGTGCCAGTAGTATAACCGGGACAGAATACAATGAGCAGTTCTTC
TRBV12-3/TRBV12-4	TRBJ1-2	-	-	CASSFGYGYTF	TGTGCCAGCAGCTTCGGCTATGGCTACACCTTC
TRBV28	TRBJ1-6	-	-	CASSLRNSPLHF	TGTGCCAGCAGTTTAAGGAATTCACCCCTCCACTTT
TRBV24-1	TRBJ2-1	-	TRBD2	CASSGRAYNEQFF	TGTGCCAGCAGCGGGAGAGCCTACAATGAGCAGTTCTTC
TRBV7-8	TRBJ1-2	-	TRBD1	CASSLRQGARDYGYTF	TGTGCCAGCAGCCTCCGACAGGGGGCGCGGGACTATGGCTACACCTTC
TRBV7-2	TRBJ1-5	-	TRBD1	CASSRGQGGNQPQHF	TGTGCCAGCAGCCGCGGACAGGGGGGCAATCAGCCCCAGCATTTT
TRBV7-9	TRBJ1-5	-	-	CASSLDYQPQHF	TGTGCCAGCAGCCTAGATTATCAGCCCCAGCATTTT